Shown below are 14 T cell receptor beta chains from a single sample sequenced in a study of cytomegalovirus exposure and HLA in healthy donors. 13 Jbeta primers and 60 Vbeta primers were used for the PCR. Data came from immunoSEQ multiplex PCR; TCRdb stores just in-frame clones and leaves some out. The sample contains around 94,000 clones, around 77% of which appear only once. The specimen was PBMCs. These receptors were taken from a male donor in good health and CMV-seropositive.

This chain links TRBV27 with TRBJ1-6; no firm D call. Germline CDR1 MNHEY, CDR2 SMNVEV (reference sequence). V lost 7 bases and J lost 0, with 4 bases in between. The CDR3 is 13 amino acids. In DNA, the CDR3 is TGTGCCAGCACGAGCTCCTATAATTCACCCCTCCACTTT. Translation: CASTSSYNSPLHF.

CDR3 region: CASSARQGQTEAFF. The CDR3 nucleotides read TGTGCCAGCAGCGCCAGACAGGGACAAACTGAAGCTTTCTTT. The chain links TRBV11-2 to TRBJ1-1; 7 positions match TRBD1. The V gene end was trimmed by 5 bases and the J gene end by 5 bases; junction bases not matched to a gene: 8. Germline assignment: CDR1 SGHAT and CDR2 FQNNGV. The CDR3 is 14 residues long. The whole variable domain, remainder taken from reference TRBV11-2 and TRBJ1-1, is EAGVAQSPRYKIIEKRQSVAFWCNPISGHATLYWYQQILGQGPKLLIQFQNNGVVDDSQLPKDRFSAERLKGVDSTLKIQPAKLEDSAVYLCASSARQGQTEAFFGQGTRLTVV.

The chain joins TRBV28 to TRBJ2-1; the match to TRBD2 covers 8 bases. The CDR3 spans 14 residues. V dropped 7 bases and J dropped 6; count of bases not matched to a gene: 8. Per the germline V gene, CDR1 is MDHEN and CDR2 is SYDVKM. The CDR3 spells CASTPGGGFNEQFF. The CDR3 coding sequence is TGTGCCAGCACCCCCGGGGGGGGATTCAATGAGCAGTTCTTC.

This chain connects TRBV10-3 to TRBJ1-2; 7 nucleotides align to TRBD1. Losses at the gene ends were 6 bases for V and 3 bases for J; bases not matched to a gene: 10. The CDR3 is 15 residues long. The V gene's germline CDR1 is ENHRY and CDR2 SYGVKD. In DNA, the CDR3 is TGTGCCATCAGGAAGACAGGGCTCCCCTACTATGGCTACACCTTC. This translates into CAIRKTGLPYYGYTF.

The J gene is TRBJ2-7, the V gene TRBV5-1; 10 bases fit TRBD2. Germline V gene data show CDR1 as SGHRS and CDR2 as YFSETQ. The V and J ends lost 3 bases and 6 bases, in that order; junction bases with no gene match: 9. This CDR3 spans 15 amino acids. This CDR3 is CASSWAGTSESEQYF. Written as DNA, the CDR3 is TGCGCCAGCAGCTGGGCCGGGACTAGCGAATCCGAGCAGTACTTC. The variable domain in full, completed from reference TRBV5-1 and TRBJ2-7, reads KAGVTQTPRYLIKTRGQQVTLSCSPISGHRSVSWYQQTPGQGLQFLFEYFSETQRNKGNFPGRFSGRQFSNSRSEMNVSTLELGDSALYLCASSWAGTSESEQYFGPGTRLTVT.

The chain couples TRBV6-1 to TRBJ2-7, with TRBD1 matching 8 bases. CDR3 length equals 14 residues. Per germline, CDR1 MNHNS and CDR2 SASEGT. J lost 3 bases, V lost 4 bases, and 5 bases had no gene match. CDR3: CASSVDRGDYEQYF. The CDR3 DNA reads TGTGCCAGCAGTGTAGACAGGGGAGACTACGAGCAGTACTTC.

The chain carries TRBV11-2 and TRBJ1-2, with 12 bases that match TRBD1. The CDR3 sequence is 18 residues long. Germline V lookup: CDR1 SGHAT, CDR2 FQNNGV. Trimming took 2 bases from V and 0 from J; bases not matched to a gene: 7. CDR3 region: CASSLSGTGGLSNYGYTF. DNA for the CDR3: TGTGCCAGCAGCTTATCCGGGACAGGGGGCTTATCTAACTATGGCTACACCTTC.

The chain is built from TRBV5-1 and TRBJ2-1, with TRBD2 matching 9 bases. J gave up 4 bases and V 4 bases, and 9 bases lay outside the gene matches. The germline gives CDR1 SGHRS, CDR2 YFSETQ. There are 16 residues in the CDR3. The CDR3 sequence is CASSPRGAGGYNEQFF. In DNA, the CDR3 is TGCGCCAGCAGCCCCCGGGGGGCGGGGGGGTACAATGAGCAGTTCTTC.

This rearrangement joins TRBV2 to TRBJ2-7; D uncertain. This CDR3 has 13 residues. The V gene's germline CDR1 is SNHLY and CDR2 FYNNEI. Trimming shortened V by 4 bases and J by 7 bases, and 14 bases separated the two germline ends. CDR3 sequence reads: CASSVDLAKEQYF. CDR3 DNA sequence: TGTGCCAGCAGTGTTGACTTGGCAAAAGAGCAGTACTTC.

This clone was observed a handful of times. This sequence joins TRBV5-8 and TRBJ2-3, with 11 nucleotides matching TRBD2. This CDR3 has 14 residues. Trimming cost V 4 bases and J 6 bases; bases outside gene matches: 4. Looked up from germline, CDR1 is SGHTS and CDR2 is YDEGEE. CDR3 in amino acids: CASSRLAGWDTQYF. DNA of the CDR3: TGTGCCAGCAGCCGACTAGCGGGATGGGATACGCAGTATTTT.

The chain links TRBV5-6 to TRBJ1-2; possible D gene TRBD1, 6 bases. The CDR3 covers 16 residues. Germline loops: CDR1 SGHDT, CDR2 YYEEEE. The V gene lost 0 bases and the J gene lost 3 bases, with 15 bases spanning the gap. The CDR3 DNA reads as TGTGCCAGCAGCTTGGATGACAGGCGACCTTACTATGGCTACACCTTC. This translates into CASSLDDRRPYYGYTF.

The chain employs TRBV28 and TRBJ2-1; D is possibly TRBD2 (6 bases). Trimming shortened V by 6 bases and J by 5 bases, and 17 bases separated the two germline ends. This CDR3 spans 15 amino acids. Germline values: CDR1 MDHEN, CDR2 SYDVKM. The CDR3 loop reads CASSSAQAGNNEQFF. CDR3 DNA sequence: TGTGCCAGCAGCTCCGCCCAGGCGGGGAACAATGAGCAGTTCTTC.

CDR3 region: CASSRQGRETQYF. The CDR3 coding sequence is TGTGCCAGCAGTCGACAGGGAAGGGAGACCCAGTACTTC. This rearrangement joins TRBV7-2 to TRBJ2-5; 7 bases match TRBD1. Germline lookup yields CDR1 SGHTA and CDR2 FQGNSA. CDR3 size: 13 residues. Trimming cost V 6 bases and J 5 bases; bases outside gene matches: 6.

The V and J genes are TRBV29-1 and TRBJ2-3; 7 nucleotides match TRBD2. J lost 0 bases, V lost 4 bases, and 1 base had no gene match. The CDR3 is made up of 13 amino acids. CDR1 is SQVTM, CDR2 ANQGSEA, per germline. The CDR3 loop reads CSVGGGSTDTQYF. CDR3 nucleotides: TGCAGCGTTGGGGGAGGGAGCACAGATACGCAGTATTTT.